Below are 31 T cell receptor beta chains sequenced from a single sample in a study of human T cells and chemical hapten exposure. The time point denotes: patch test 2, 6 weeks after DPC sensitization. Indicated treatment: therapeutic diphenylcyclopropenone sensitization with weekly scalp DPC. MiXCR, applied by TCRdb to the RACE reads, yields one record per CDR3 protein. The sample contains 85,000 or so distinct CDR3 sequences, more than 9% of which appear only once. The sequencing used whole blood, collected in connection with sensitization to the hapten diphenylcyclopropenone (DPC). The receptors were sampled from a man younger than 30 with alopecia areata. Some clones in this sample may be carry-over from other donors' samples.

This clonotype was observed a handful of times. J is TRBJ1-2 and V is TRBV10-3; 7 bases align to TRBD1. The V gene end was trimmed by 4 bases and the J gene end by 3 bases; junction bases not matched to a gene: 11. The CDR3 runs to 16 residues. Looked up from germline, CDR1 is ENHRY and CDR2 is SYGVKD. CDR3 DNA: TGTGCCATCAGTGGGTTCCCGGACAGGATCGACTATGGCTACACCTTC. As protein: CAISGFPDRIDYGYTF.

This clonotype was detected many times. The chain links TRBV11-2 to TRBJ1-1, with D tentatively TRBD1 (5 bases). This CDR3 comprises 17 residues. Looked up from germline, CDR1 is SGHAT and CDR2 is FQNNGV. The ends were cut back, 5 bases at V and 7 bases at J, with 26 bases in the middle. The CDR3 bases are TGTGCCAGCAGCCCCCGCGGAGGGGACCACTTTTATAATGAAGCTTTCTTT. Translated: CASSPRGGDHFYNEAFF.

The genes are TRBV5-1 and TRBJ2-5; 9 bases match TRBD2. From germline, CDR1 is SGHRS and CDR2 YFSETQ. The CDR3 has 15 residues. V dropped 2 bases and J dropped 9; count of bases not matched to a gene: 11. CDR3 DNA: TGCGCCAGCAGCTTAGCCGGGACTAGCAACATGCCCCAGTACTTC. Protein product: CASSLAGTSNMPQYF.

This clonotype was observed a handful of times. This chain links TRBV9 with TRBJ2-3; 10 nucleotides match TRBD2. Germline assignment: CDR1 SGDLS and CDR2 YYNGEE. The trim removed 3 bases at V and 5 bases at J, leaving 9 bases unmatched. CDR3 length: 16 amino acids. In DNA form, the CDR3 reads TGTGCCAGCAGCGCGTACAGCGGGGGGGCTAAAGATACGCAGTATTTT. As protein: CASSAYSGGAKDTQYF.

This clonotype has just a few counts. The chain couples TRBV6-1 to TRBJ2-3; TRBD2 matches at 10 bases. Germline-derived CDR1 and CDR2 are MNHNS and SASEGT. The V gene end was trimmed by 7 bases and the J gene end by 5 bases; junction bases not matched to a gene: 9. The CDR3 covers 15 residues. CDR3 nucleotide sequence: TGTGCCAGCACCCTAGGAGCGGGGGGGCTAGATACGCAGTATTTT. Encoded protein: CASTLGAGGLDTQYF.

The sample holds many counts of this clonotype. CDR3: CASSWTSATNEKLFF. The CDR3 nucleotides read TGTGCCAGCAGTTGGACGTCTGCAACTAATGAAAAACTGTTTTTT. The gene calls are TRBV12-3 or TRBV12-4 and TRBJ1-4; D ambiguous. V was trimmed by 4 bases and J by 0 bases, leaving 9 bases between them. The CDR3 is made up of 15 amino acids.

This clonotype was seen many times. The chain employs TRBV11-2 and TRBJ2-7; TRBD1 is a possible D gene (5 bases). The V and J ends lost 3 bases and 0 bases respectively, with 12 bases between them. In germline, CDR1 is SGHAT, CDR2 FQNNGV. This CDR3 is 15 amino acids long. The chain's CDR3 is CASSFRQGSSYEQYF. In nucleotides, the CDR3 is TGTGCCAGCAGCTTTCGTCAGGGTAGCTCCTACGAGCAGTACTTC.

This chain links TRBV7-8 with TRBJ2-7; 10 bases map to TRBD1. The CDR3 has 15 residues. Germline values: CDR1 SGHVS, CDR2 FQNEAQ. Trimming took 1 base from V and 3 from J; bases not matched to a gene: 3. The CDR3 nucleotides read TGTGCCAGCAGCTTAGGCGGGACAGGGGTCTACGAGCAGTACGTC. It translates to CASSLGGTGVYEQYV.

The chain combines TRBV6-6 with TRBJ1-1; D uncertain. This CDR3 is 12 amino acids long. The V end was cut by 8 bases, the J end by 2 bases, with 9 bases between. CDR1 MNHNY and CDR2 SVGAGI come from the germline V gene (reference sequence). CDR3 sequence (DNA): TGTGCCAGCCGAGGGCTAAACACTGAAGCTTTCTTT. This gives the protein CASRGLNTEAFF.

This clonotype was counted at least ten times. CDR3 coding DNA: TGTGCCAGCAGTCCCTGGCGGACCATCTCCTACAATGAGCAGTTCTTC. Translation: CASSPWRTISYNEQFF. The chain joins TRBV27 to TRBJ2-1; unclear D gene. Between the trimmed V and J ends, which lost 5 bases and 0 bases, there was a span of 14 bases. Germline CDR1 and CDR2: MNHEY and SMNVEV (reference sequence). The CDR3 has 16 residues.

V is TRBV5-1 and J is TRBJ1-1; D gene ambiguous. V dropped 7 bases and J dropped 3 bases, with 7 bases sitting between them. This CDR3 region has 11 residues. The germline CDR1 and CDR2 sequences are SGHRS and YFSETQ. DNA of the CDR3: TGCGCCAGCTCGGATTACACTGAAGCTTTCTTT. This translates into CASSDYTEAFF. Full variable domain (rest looked up from reference TRBV5-1 and TRBJ1-1): KAGVTQTPRYLIKTRGQQVTLSCSPISGHRSVSWYQQTPGQGLQFLFEYFSETQRNKGNFPGRFSGRQFSNSRSEMNVSTLELGDSALYLCASSDYTEAFFGQGTRLTVV.

There are many counts of this clonotype. The chain couples TRBV7-6 to TRBJ1-2; no reliable D call. This CDR3 is built from 14 residues. CDR1 is SGHVS and CDR2 is FNYEAQ in the germline V gene. V lost 0 bases, J lost 6 bases, and 11 bases lay in between. In nucleotides, the CDR3 is TGTGCCAGCAGCTTAGCTCCGGGAATAGATGGCTACACCTTC. This codes for CASSLAPGIDGYTF.

In this sample, this clonotype turned up many times. This chain joins TRBV5-1 and TRBJ1-4, with TRBD1 matching 7 bases. CDR3 length: 14 amino acids. V lost 3 bases and J lost 3; bases outside the gene matches: 2. Looked up from germline, CDR1 is SGHRS and CDR2 is YFSETQ. CDR3 bases: TGCGCCAGCAGCTCGGGACAGCCTAATGAAAAACTGTTTTTT. Its protein is CASSSGQPNEKLFF. The full variable domain, its missing parts supplied by reference TRBV5-1 and TRBJ1-4, is KAGVTQTPRYLIKTRGQQVTLSCSPISGHRSVSWYQQTPGQGLQFLFEYFSETQRNKGNFPGRFSGRQFSNSRSEMNVSTLELGDSALYLCASSSGQPNEKLFFGSGTQLSVL.

This clonotype was picked up a small number of times. The rearrangement links TRBV19 to TRBJ1-5; 7 bases align to TRBD1. The CDR3 length is 13 residues. The junction had 8 bases not matched to a gene; V was cut back by 10 bases and J by 5 bases. Germline V lookup: CDR1 LNHDA, CDR2 SQIVND (reference sequence). CDR3 region: CAIGTDPDQPQHF. CDR3 coding DNA: TGTGCCATTGGGACAGACCCCGATCAGCCCCAGCATTTT.

The chain carries TRBV6-1 and TRBJ2-5; 8 nucleotides line up with TRBD1. The germline CDR1 and CDR2 sequences are MNHNS and SASEGT. V shed 4 bases and J 2 bases; nucleotides not matched to a gene: 6. The CDR3 runs to 15 residues. CDR3 sequence (DNA): TGTGCCAGCAGTGGGCATACAGGGGGACAAGAGACCCAGTACTTC. It yields the protein CASSGHTGGQETQYF.

This clonotype was seen at least ten times. V is TRBV18 and J is TRBJ1-5; possible D gene TRBD1, 6 bases. There are 14 residues in the CDR3. The V end lost 3 bases, the J end lost 3 bases, and 9 bases lay between the germline ends. CDR1 KGHSH and CDR2 LQKENI come from the germline V gene. CDR3 nucleotides: TGTGCCAGCTCACCCGGGACAACCAATCAGCCCCAGCATTTT. Translation: CASSPGTTNQPQHF.

As to this clonotype: A much larger clone sits a single nucleotide away, making a read error possible. No conserved phenylalanine or tryptophan is present at the end of the CDR3, so a read error is the likely explanation. V and J are TRBV7-3 and TRBJ1-2; D remains unclear. Trimming pared 5 bases from V and 8 bases from J, leaving 18 bases between. This CDR3 comprises 14 residues. Per the germline V gene, CDR1 is SGHTA and CDR2 is FQGTGA. The DNA for the CDR3 is TGTGCCAGCAGCCCCCTAGGATGGGCGGACGGCTACACCATC. It codes for CASSPLGWADGYTI.

The table lists this clonotype with many counts. In nucleotides, the CDR3 is TGTGCCAGCAGTTACTCGGTGGGGGGAAGTAATGAAAAACTGTTTTTT. Protein: CASSYSVGGSNEKLFF. The chain uses TRBV6-5 and TRBJ1-4; tentatively, D is TRBD1 (5 bases). Germline assignment: CDR1 MNHEY and CDR2 SVGAGI. Trimming pared 0 bases from V and 4 bases from J, leaving 12 bases between. The length of the CDR3 is 16 residues.

The chain has TRBV27 and TRBJ2-5, with D uncertain. V was shortened by 8 bases and J by 0 bases, with 10 bases between the two germline ends. Germline CDR1 reads MNHEY; CDR2 reads SMNVEV (reference sequence). The CDR3 is 13 residues long. The DNA of the CDR3 is TGTGCCAGCGCTTACCAGAACCAAGAGACCCAGTACTTC. This sequence encodes CASAYQNQETQYF.

This clonotype was observed a handful of times. The V and J genes are TRBV4-3 and TRBJ2-2; D is uncertain. The CDR3 is 14 amino acids. Trimming left V 0 bases short and J 2 bases short, with 4 bases between. Looked up from germline, CDR1 is LGHNA and CDR2 is YSLEER. The CDR3 DNA reads TGCGCCAGCAGCCAAGAGGATAACACCGGGGAGCTGTTTTTT. Translated, it gives CASSQEDNTGELFF.

This clonotype was seen more than once but under ten times. In DNA form, the CDR3 reads TGTGCCAGCAGCCAACAGGACCCGTCCCGCGGGGAGCTGTTTTTT. This sequence encodes CASSQQDPSRGELFF. The chain is built from TRBV14 and TRBJ2-2; no reliable D call. V was shortened by 2 bases and J by 7 bases, with 14 bases between the two germline ends. Germline-derived CDR1 and CDR2 are SGHDN and FVKESK. The CDR3 loop spans 15 amino acids.

Ten or more counts support this clonotype. V gene TRBV7-9 combines with J gene TRBJ2-6; D unclear. CDR3 length: 16 amino acids. V lost 2 bases to trimming and J lost 4 bases, with 12 bases between them. Germline loops: CDR1 SEHNR, CDR2 FQNEAQ (reference sequence). The DNA of the CDR3 is TGTGCCAGCAGCTTATTCGGAGTTATGGGGGCCAACGTCCTGACTTTC. This translates into CASSLFGVMGANVLTF. Full variable domain (rest looked up from reference TRBV7-9 and TRBJ2-6): DTGVSQNPRHKITKRGQNVTFRCDPISEHNRLYWYRQTLGQGPEFLTYFQNEAQLEKSRLLSDRFSAERPKGSFSTLEIQRTEQGDSAMYLCASSLFGVMGANVLTFGAGSRLTVL.

J is TRBJ2-5 and V is TRBV19; D possibly matches TRBD1 or TRBD2 (6 bases each). The CDR3 runs 15 residues. Germline lookup yields CDR1 LNHDA and CDR2 SQIVND (reference sequence). Trimming shortened V by 4 bases and J by 0 bases, and 12 bases separated the two germline ends. This chain's CDR3 is CASSKTGRYQETQYF. CDR3 DNA sequence: TGTGCCAGTAGTAAAACAGGGAGGTACCAAGAGACCCAGTACTTC.

This chain uses TRBV5-1 with TRBJ2-7; D tentatively reads TRBD1 or TRBD2 (5 bases each). The CDR3 length is 14 residues. Germline CDR1 reads SGHRS; CDR2 reads YFSETQ. V was trimmed by 0 bases and J by 5 bases, leaving 12 bases between them. The CDR3 DNA is TGCGCCAGCAGCTTGGCCGGGGCCCCCAACGAGCAGTACTTC. Its protein product is CASSLAGAPNEQYF.

The gene calls are TRBV12-3 or TRBV12-4 and TRBJ1-4; D uncertain. V was shortened by 5 bases and J by 0 bases, with 10 bases between the two germline ends. There are 15 residues in the CDR3. CDR3 loop: CASSRLGSTNEKLFF. The CDR3 bases are TGTGCCAGCAGTCGATTGGGGTCAACTAATGAAAAACTGTTTTTT.

The chain uses TRBV4-3 and TRBJ2-2; no reliable D call. Trimming took off 0 bases at V and 5 bases at J, with 7 bases between the two ends. The CDR3 spans 14 residues. Looked up from germline, CDR1 is LGHNA and CDR2 is YSLEER. The CDR3 region is CASSQDRLTGELFF. In DNA form, the CDR3 reads TGCGCCAGCAGCCAAGATCGTCTGACCGGGGAGCTGTTTTTT.

This clonotype was counted between two and nine times. This chain uses TRBV6-1 with TRBJ1-1, with a tentative D call TRBD1 (5 bases). This CDR3 comprises 14 residues. Germline V gives CDR1 MNHNS, CDR2 SASEGT. Trimming removed 0 bases at V and 6 bases at J, with 11 bases between. The CDR3, as DNA: TGTGCCAGCAGTGAAGCTCTACGGGGCGCTGAAGCTTTCTTT. Translating gives CASSEALRGAEAFF.

This clonotype came up a few times. CDR3: CASSYEWVGSPLHF. The CDR3 coding sequence is TGTGCCAGCAGTTACGAGTGGGTGGGATCACCCCTCCACTTT. The chain recombines TRBV6-5 with TRBJ1-6; no reliable D call. This CDR3 has 14 amino acids. Trimming cost V 2 bases and J 10 bases, with 12 bases left between them. The germline V gene has CDR1 MNHEY and CDR2 SVGAGI.

This clonotype has a handful of counts. V is TRBV2 and J is TRBJ1-1, with TRBD1 identical over 7 bases. Unmatched junction bases numbered 5, after V lost 6 bases and J lost 1 base. The germline CDR1 and CDR2 sequences are SNHLY and FYNNEI. This CDR3 has 14 amino acids. The CDR3 loop is CASRVTGQNTEAFF. For the CDR3, the DNA is TGTGCCAGCAGGGTGACAGGGCAGAACACTGAAGCTTTCTTT.

This rearrangement joins TRBV3-1 to TRBJ2-1, with D possibly TRBD1 on 5 matching bases. Germline V lookup: CDR1 LGHDT, CDR2 YNNKEL (reference sequence). V lost 4 bases, J lost 4 bases, and 5 bases lay in between. This CDR3 contains 12 residues. The CDR3 DNA follows: TGTGCCAGCAGCCGACAGTACAATGAGCAGTTCTTC. It translates to CASSRQYNEQFF.

This clonotype has a count of ten or more. The CDR3 DNA sequence: TGTGCCAGCTCACCCTTTGGGACAGTGAACACCGGGGAGCTGTTTTTT. Translated, it gives CASSPFGTVNTGELFF. J is TRBJ2-2 and V is TRBV18; 7 bases align to TRBD1. This CDR3 is built from 16 residues. The V and J ends lost 3 bases and 1 base, in that order; junction bases with no gene match: 5. Per germline, CDR1 KGHSH and CDR2 LQKENI.